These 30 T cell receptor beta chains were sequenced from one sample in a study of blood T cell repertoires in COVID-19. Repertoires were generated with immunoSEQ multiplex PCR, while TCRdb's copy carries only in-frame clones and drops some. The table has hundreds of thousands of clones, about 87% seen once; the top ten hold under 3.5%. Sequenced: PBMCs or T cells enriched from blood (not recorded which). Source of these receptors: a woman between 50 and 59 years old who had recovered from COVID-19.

This CDR3 reads CASSLRLAASNQPQHF. The CDR3 nucleotides are TGTGCCAGCAGTTTACGTTTGGCGGCTAGCAATCAGCCCCAGCATTTT. The chain employs TRBV28 and TRBJ1-5; D not resolved. Trimming took off 2 bases at V and 0 bases at J, with 11 bases between the two ends. Per the germline V gene, CDR1 is MDHEN and CDR2 is SYDVKM. The CDR3 totals 16 residues.

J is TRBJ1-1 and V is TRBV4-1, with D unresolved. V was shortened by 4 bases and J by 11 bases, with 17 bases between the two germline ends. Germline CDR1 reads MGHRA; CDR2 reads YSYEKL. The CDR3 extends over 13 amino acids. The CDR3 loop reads CASSPSRYLEAFF. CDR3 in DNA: TGCGCCAGCAGCCCCTCACGATACCTTGAGGCTTTCTTT.

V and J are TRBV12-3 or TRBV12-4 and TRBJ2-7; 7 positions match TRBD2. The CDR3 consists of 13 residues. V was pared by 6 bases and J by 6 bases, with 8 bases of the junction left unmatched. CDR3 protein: CASSRGLGSEQYF. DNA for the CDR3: TGTGCCAGCAGCAGAGGACTAGGCTCCGAGCAGTACTTC.

The CDR3 spells CASSESTGGGETQYF. CDR3 coding DNA: TGCGCCAGCAGTGAGTCGACAGGGGGTGGCGAGACCCAGTACTTC. J is TRBJ2-5 and V is TRBV10-1; 9 nucleotides agree with TRBD1. The CDR3 has 15 residues. V lost 0 bases and J lost 5; bases outside the gene matches: 4. The germline V gene has CDR1 WNHNN and CDR2 SYGVQD (reference sequence).

The CDR3 DNA is TGTGCCAGCAGTTACAGTGCCACAGGGTTCCCCGGGGAGCTGTTTTTT. Its protein is CASSYSATGFPGELFF. V gene TRBV6-5 combines with J gene TRBJ2-2; TRBD1 is a possible D gene (6 bases). Trimming removed 2 bases from V and 6 bases from J, with 16 bases in between. Germline values: CDR1 MNHEY, CDR2 SVGAGI. This CDR3 region has 16 residues.

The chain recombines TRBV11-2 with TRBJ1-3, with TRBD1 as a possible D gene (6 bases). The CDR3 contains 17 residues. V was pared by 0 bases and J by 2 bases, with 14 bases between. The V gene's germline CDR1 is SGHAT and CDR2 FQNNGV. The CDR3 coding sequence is TGTGCCAGCAGCTTAGATCTTCCGGACAGCCCTGGAAACACCATATATTTT. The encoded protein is CASSLDLPDSPGNTIYF.

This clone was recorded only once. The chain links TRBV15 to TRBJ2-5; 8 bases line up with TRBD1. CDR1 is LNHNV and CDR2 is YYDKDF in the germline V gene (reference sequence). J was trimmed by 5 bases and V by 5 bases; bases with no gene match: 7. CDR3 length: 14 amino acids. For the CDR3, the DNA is TGTGCCACCAGCCCAGGGGGCAGGGCGGAGACCCAGTACTTC. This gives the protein CATSPGGRAETQYF.

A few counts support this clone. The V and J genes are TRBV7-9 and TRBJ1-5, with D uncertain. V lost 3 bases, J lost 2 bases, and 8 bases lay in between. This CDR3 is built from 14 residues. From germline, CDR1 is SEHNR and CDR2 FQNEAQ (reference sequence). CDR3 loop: CASSFGEGNQPQHF. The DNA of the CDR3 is TGTGCCAGCAGCTTCGGGGAGGGCAATCAGCCCCAGCATTTT.

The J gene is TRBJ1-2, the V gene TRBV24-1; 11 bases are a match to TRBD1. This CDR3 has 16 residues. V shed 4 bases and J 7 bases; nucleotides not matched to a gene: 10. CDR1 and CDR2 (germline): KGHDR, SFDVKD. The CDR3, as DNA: TGTGCCACCAGTGACCTGGGGGGACAGGGGGTTTTTGGCTACACCTTC. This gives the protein CATSDLGGQGVFGYTF.

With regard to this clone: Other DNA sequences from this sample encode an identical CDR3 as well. Here the CDR3 DNA reads TGTGCCAGCAGGCAGGGGGCGAGCGGCTACACCTTC. It encodes CASRQGASGYTF. This sequence joins TRBV28 and TRBJ1-2, with 8 bases matching TRBD1. V was clipped by 6 bases and J by 8 bases; unmatched bases: 5. Germline CDR1 and CDR2: MDHEN and SYDVKM. The CDR3 runs to 12 residues.

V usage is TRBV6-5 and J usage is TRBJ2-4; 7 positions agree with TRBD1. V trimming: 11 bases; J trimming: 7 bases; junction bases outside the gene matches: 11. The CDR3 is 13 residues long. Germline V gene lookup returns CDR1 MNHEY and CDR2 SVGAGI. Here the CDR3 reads CAVRAGGGNIQYF. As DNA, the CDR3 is TGTGCCGTGCGAGCAGGGGGTGGGAACATTCAGTACTTC.

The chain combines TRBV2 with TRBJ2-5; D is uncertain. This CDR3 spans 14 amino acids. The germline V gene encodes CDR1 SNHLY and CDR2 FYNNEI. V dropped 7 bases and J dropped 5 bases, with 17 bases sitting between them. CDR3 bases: TGTGCCAGCACCCACGGAGTAGTCGCCGAGACCCAGTACTTC. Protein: CASTHGVVAETQYF.

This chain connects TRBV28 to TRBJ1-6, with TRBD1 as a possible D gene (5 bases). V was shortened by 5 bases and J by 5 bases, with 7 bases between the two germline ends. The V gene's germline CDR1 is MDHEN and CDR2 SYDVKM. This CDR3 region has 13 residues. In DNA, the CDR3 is TGTGCCAGCAGTCTCAGGGATAATTCACCCCTCCACTTT. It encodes CASSLRDNSPLHF.

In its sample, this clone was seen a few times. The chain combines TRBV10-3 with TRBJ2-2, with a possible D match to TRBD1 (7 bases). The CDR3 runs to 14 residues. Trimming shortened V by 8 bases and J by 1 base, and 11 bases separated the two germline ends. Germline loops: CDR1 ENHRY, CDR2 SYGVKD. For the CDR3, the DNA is TGTGCCATCCCCCAGGGGGGGAACACCGGGGAGCTGTTTTTT. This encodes CAIPQGGNTGELFF.

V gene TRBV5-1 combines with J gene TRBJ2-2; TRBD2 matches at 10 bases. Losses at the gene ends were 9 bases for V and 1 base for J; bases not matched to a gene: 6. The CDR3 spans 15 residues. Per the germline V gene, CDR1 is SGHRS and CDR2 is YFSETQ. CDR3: CATAVAGGNTGELFF. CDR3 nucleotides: TGCGCCACCGCGGTAGCGGGAGGGAACACCGGGGAGCTGTTTTTT.

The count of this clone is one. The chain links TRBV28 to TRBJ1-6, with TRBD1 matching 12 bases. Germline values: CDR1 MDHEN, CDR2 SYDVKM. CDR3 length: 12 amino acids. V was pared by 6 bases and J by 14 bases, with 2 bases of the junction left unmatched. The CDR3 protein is CASRGQGATLHF. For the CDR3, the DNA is TGTGCCAGCAGGGGACAGGGGGCGACCCTCCACTTT. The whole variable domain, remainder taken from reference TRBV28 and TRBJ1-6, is DVKVTQSSRYLVKRTGEKVFLECVQDMDHENMFWYRQDPGLGLRLIYFSYDVKMKEKGDIPEGYSVSREKKERFSLILESASTNQTSMYLCASRGQGATLHFGNGTRLTVT.

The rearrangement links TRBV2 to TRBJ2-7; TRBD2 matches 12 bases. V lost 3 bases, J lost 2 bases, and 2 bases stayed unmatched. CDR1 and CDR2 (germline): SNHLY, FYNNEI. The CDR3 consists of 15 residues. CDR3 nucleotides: TGTGCCAGCAGTGAGCTAGCGGGAGGGCCCTACGAGCAGTACTTC. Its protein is CASSELAGGPYEQYF.

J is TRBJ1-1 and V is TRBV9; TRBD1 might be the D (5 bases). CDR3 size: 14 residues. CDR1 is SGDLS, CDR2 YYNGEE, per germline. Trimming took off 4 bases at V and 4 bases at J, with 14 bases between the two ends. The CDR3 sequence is CASSPGSRATEAFF. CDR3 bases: TGTGCCAGCAGCCCAGGGTCCCGGGCCACTGAAGCTTTCTTT.

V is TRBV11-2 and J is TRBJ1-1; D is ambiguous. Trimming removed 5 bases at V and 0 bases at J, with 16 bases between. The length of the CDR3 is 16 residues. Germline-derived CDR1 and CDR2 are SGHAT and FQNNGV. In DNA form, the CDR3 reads TGTGCCAGCAGCCGGGTCCGGGGAGGCTTGAACACTGAAGCTTTCTTT. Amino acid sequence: CASSRVRGGLNTEAFF.

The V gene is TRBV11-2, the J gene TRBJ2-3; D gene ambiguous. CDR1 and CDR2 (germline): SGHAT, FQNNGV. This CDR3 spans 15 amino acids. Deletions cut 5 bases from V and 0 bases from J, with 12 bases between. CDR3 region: CASSPHGLSTDTQYF. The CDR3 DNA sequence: TGTGCCAGCAGCCCCCACGGTCTGAGCACAGATACGCAGTATTTT.

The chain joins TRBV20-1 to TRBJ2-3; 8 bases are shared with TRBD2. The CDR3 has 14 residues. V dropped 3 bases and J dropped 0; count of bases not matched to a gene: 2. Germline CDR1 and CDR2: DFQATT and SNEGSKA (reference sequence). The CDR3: CSASSGTSTDTQYF. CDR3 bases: TGCAGTGCTAGTAGCGGGACTAGCACAGATACGCAGTATTTT.

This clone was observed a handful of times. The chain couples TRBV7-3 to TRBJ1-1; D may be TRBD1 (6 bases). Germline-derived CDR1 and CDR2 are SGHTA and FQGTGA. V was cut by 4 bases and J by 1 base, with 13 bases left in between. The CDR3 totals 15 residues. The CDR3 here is CASSSSGQTNTEAFF. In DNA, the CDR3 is TGTGCCAGCAGCTCGTCCGGACAGACGAACACTGAAGCTTTCTTT. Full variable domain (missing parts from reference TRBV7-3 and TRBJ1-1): GAGVSQTPSNKVTEKGKYVELRCDPISGHTALYWYRQSLGQGPEFLIYFQGTGAADDSGLPNDRFFAVRPEGSVSTLKIQRTERGDSAVYLCASSSSGQTNTEAFFGQGTRLTVV.

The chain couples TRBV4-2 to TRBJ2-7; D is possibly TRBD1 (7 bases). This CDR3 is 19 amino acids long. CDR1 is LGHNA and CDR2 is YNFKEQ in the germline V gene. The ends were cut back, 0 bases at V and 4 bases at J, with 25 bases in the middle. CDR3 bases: TGTGCCAGCAGCCAAGATGTGGGGCGCGGGGACAGAGCTATTTACGAGCAGTACTTC. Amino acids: CASSQDVGRGDRAIYEQYF.

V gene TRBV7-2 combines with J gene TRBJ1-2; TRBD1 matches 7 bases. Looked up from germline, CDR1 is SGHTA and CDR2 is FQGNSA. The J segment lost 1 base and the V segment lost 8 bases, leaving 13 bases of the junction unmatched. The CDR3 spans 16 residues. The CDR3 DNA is TGTGCCAGCGGTGGAGGGGGCAGAATGTTTAACTATGGCTACACCTTC. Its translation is CASGGGGRMFNYGYTF.

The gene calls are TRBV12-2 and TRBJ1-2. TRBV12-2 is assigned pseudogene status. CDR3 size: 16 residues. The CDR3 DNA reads TGTGCAAGTCGCTTAGACCGGGACTCCTTTGGGTATGGCTACACCTTC. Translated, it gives CASRLDRDSFGYGYTF.

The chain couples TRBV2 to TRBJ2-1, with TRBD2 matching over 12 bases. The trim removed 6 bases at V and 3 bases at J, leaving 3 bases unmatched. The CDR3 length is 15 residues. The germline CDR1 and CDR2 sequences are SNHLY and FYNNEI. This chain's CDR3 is CASRGLAGHYNEQFF. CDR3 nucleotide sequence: TGTGCCAGCAGAGGACTAGCGGGACACTACAATGAGCAGTTCTTC.

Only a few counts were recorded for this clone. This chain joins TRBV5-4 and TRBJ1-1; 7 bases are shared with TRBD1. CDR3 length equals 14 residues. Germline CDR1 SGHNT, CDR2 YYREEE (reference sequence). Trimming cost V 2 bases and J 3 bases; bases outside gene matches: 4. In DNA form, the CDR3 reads TGTGCCAGCAGCTTAAACGACAGGGACACTGAAGCTTTCTTT. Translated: CASSLNDRDTEAFF. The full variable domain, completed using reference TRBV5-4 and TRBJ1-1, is ETGVTQSPTHLIKTRGQQVTLRCSSQSGHNTVSWYQQALGQGPQFIFQYYREEENGRGNFPPRFSGLQFPNYSSELNVNALELDDSALYLCASSLNDRDTEAFFGQGTRLTVV.

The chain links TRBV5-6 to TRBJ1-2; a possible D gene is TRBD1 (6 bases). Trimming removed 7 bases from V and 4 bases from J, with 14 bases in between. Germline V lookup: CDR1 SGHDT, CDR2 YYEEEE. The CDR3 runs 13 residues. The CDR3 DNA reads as TGTGCCAGCGTCTCAGGGGCAGGCTATGGCTACACCTTC. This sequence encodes CASVSGAGYGYTF.

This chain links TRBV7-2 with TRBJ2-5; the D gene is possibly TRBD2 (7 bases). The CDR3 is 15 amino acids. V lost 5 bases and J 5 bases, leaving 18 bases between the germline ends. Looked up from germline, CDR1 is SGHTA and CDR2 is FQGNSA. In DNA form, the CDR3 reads TGTGCCAGCAGCGACTGGGGGGGGGCTCGGGAGACCCAGTACTTC. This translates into CASSDWGGARETQYF.

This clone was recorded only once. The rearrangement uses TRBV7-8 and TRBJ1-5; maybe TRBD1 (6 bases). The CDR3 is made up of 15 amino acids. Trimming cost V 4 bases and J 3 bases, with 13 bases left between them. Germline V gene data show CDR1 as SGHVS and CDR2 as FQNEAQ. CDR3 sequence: CASSSDRPNNQPQHF. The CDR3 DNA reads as TGTGCCAGCAGCTCTGACAGGCCTAACAATCAGCCCCAGCATTTT.